The rows below give T cell receptor beta chains drawn from one sample of a study of blood T cell repertoires in COVID-19. Here immunoSEQ multiplex PCR was the method, and the copy in TCRdb shows in-frame clones only, minus some. Of roughly 140,000 clones in the sample, about four fifths were seen once. Sample: peripheral blood. These TCRs come from a human donor in a cohort sampled during active COVID-19. CDR3s include the opening cysteine and the closing phenylalanine or tryptophan. The order of the fields is clone size, D gene, CDR3 length, V gene, J gene, CDR3 DNA, CDR3 protein. D genes are given only for firm matches. Clone size is given for some rows only: seen once, a few or many times, or a class if the clone is expanded.

clone_size: -; d_call: -; cdr3_length: 12; v_call: TRBV19; j_call: TRBJ1-2; cdr3_nt: TGTGCCAGTGCCGAACAGGGTTCCGGCTACACCTTC; cdr3_aa: CASAEQGSGYTF
clone_size: -; d_call: -; cdr3_length: 15; v_call: TRBV3-1/TRBV3-2; j_call: TRBJ1-2; cdr3_nt: TGTGCCAGCAGCCAAGCCGGTCTTCCCAACTATGGCTACACCTTC; cdr3_aa: CASSQAGLPNYGYTF
clone_size: -; d_call: -; cdr3_length: 14; v_call: TRBV19; j_call: TRBJ1-6; cdr3_nt: TGTGCCAGTAGTGATTCAGGGGTGCGTTCACCCCTCCACTTT; cdr3_aa: CASSDSGVRSPLHF
clone_size: -; d_call: TRBD1; cdr3_length: 16; v_call: TRBV7-2; j_call: TRBJ1-4; cdr3_nt: TGTGCCAGCAGCTCTACAGGGGGCGCAACTAATGAAAAACTGTTTTTT; cdr3_aa: CASSSTGGATNEKLFF
clone_size: -; d_call: TRBD2; cdr3_length: 16; v_call: TRBV6-2/TRBV6-3; j_call: TRBJ2-3; cdr3_nt: TGTGCCAGCAGTTCCCCCGGGAAGCGGGGCGAAGATACGCAGTATTTT; cdr3_aa: CASSSPGKRGEDTQYF
clone_size: many; d_call: TRBD1; cdr3_length: 16; v_call: TRBV10-3; j_call: TRBJ2-2; cdr3_nt: TGTGCCATCAGTAAAATCCGGGACAGGGGAGCCGGGGAGCTGTTTTTT; cdr3_aa: CAISKIRDRGAGELFF
clone_size: -; d_call: -; cdr3_length: 14; v_call: TRBV25-1; j_call: TRBJ1-1; cdr3_nt: TGTGCCAGCAGTGAGCTCAGGGGGAACACTGAAGCTTTCTTT; cdr3_aa: CASSELRGNTEAFF
clone_size: -; d_call: -; cdr3_length: 15; v_call: TRBV7-2; j_call: TRBJ1-5; cdr3_nt: TGTGCCAGCAGCTTATCTAGGGGTGGGAATCAGCCCCAGCATTTT; cdr3_aa: CASSLSRGGNQPQHF
clone_size: -; d_call: -; cdr3_length: 13; v_call: TRBV15; j_call: TRBJ2-7; cdr3_nt: TGTGCCACCAGCAGAGATCCAGGGTCCGAGCAGTACTTC; cdr3_aa: CATSRDPGSEQYF
clone_size: -; d_call: -; cdr3_length: 18; v_call: TRBV2; j_call: TRBJ1-1; cdr3_nt: TGTGCCAGCCGTGGGGGGTATGGCCGGCAGGGGAAGGGCACTGAAGCTTTCTTT; cdr3_aa: CASRGGYGRQGKGTEAFF
clone_size: -; d_call: TRBD2; cdr3_length: 14; v_call: TRBV7-2; j_call: TRBJ2-7; cdr3_nt: TGTGCCAGCAGCTTAGGTGCTAGCGGCTACGAGCAGTACTTC; cdr3_aa: CASSLGASGYEQYF
clone_size: few; d_call: -; cdr3_length: 13; v_call: TRBV30; j_call: TRBJ2-7; cdr3_nt: TGTGCCTGGATTCCCCTTAGCTCCTACGAGCAGTACTTC; cdr3_aa: CAWIPLSSYEQYF
clone_size: -; d_call: -; cdr3_length: 17; v_call: TRBV5-1; j_call: TRBJ1-3; cdr3_nt: TGCGCCAGCAGCGTCGACGACGGGAGGATCTCTGGAAACACCATATATTTT; cdr3_aa: CASSVDDGRISGNTIYF
clone_size: -; d_call: -; cdr3_length: 15; v_call: TRBV11-3; j_call: TRBJ2-7; cdr3_nt: TGTGCCAGCAGCCCATCGAGAGGGCGCGTGAGCGAGCAGTACTTC; cdr3_aa: CASSPSRGRVSEQYF
clone_size: -; d_call: TRBD1; cdr3_length: 15; v_call: TRBV6-5; j_call: TRBJ1-5; cdr3_nt: TGTGCCAGCAGGGACAGGGGTTTGGGGAATCAGCCCCAGCATTTT; cdr3_aa: CASRDRGLGNQPQHF
clone_size: -; d_call: -; cdr3_length: 13; v_call: TRBV7-2; j_call: TRBJ2-5; cdr3_nt: TGTGCCAGCAGCTCAGGGTACCAAGAGACCCAGTACTTC; cdr3_aa: CASSSGYQETQYF
clone_size: -; d_call: -; cdr3_length: 17; v_call: TRBV7-8; j_call: TRBJ1-5; cdr3_nt: TGTGCCAGCAGCTTAGGGACAGTAGGGCTTAAAGATCAGCCCCAGCATTTT; cdr3_aa: CASSLGTVGLKDQPQHF
clone_size: -; d_call: -; cdr3_length: 14; v_call: TRBV7-2; j_call: TRBJ2-7; cdr3_nt: TGTGCCAGCAGCTTAGGCCCTGAGGGCTACGAGCAGTACTTC; cdr3_aa: CASSLGPEGYEQYF
clone_size: -; d_call: -; cdr3_length: 13; v_call: TRBV18; j_call: TRBJ1-1; cdr3_nt: TGTGCCAGCTCACCACCATCGAGAACTGAAGCTTTCTTT; cdr3_aa: CASSPPSRTEAFF
clone_size: -; d_call: -; cdr3_length: 15; v_call: TRBV24-1; j_call: TRBJ2-3; cdr3_nt: TGTGCCACCAGTGATTCGGCGGGGACCATAGATACGCAGTATTTT; cdr3_aa: CATSDSAGTIDTQYF
clone_size: -; d_call: -; cdr3_length: 13; v_call: TRBV30; j_call: TRBJ1-2; cdr3_nt: TGTGCCTGGACCCTGTTAGGGGCCGGTGGCTACACCTTC; cdr3_aa: CAWTLLGAGGYTF
clone_size: -; d_call: TRBD1; cdr3_length: 15; v_call: TRBV3-1/TRBV3-2; j_call: TRBJ1-1; cdr3_nt: TGTGCCAGCAGCTACCGGGACAGGGGAGTGCCTGAAGCTTTCTTT; cdr3_aa: CASSYRDRGVPEAFF
clone_size: -; d_call: -; cdr3_length: 13; v_call: TRBV14; j_call: TRBJ1-3; cdr3_nt: TGTGCCAGCAGCCGGACAATTGGAAACACCATATATTTT; cdr3_aa: CASSRTIGNTIYF
clone_size: -; d_call: TRBD2; cdr3_length: 15; v_call: TRBV18; j_call: TRBJ2-7; cdr3_nt: TGTGCCAGCTCACCACCAGCGGGGGGGCCCTACGAGCAGTACTTC; cdr3_aa: CASSPPAGGPYEQYF
clone_size: -; d_call: -; cdr3_length: 12; v_call: TRBV7-2; j_call: TRBJ2-5; cdr3_nt: TGTGCCAGCGGGAGGAATCAAGAGACCCAGTACTTC; cdr3_aa: CASGRNQETQYF
clone_size: -; d_call: -; cdr3_length: 16; v_call: TRBV24-1; j_call: TRBJ2-5; cdr3_nt: TGTGCCACCAGTGATCCAGGGGTCGGCATTGGAGAGACCCAGTACTTC; cdr3_aa: CATSDPGVGIGETQYF
clone_size: -; d_call: -; cdr3_length: 16; v_call: TRBV4-1; j_call: TRBJ2-5; cdr3_nt: TGCGCCAGCAGCCAAGAGGCGGGGGCGGACCAAGAGACCCAGTACTTC; cdr3_aa: CASSQEAGADQETQYF
clone_size: once; d_call: -; cdr3_length: 15; v_call: TRBV6-5; j_call: TRBJ1-6; cdr3_nt: TGTGCCAGCAGTTACTTCTCCACAAATAATTCACCCCTCCACTTT; cdr3_aa: CASSYFSTNNSPLHF
clone_size: -; d_call: TRBD1; cdr3_length: 15; v_call: TRBV5-1; j_call: TRBJ2-7; cdr3_nt: TGCGCCAGCAGCCCAGGGACAGGAGAATCCTACGAGCAGTACTTC; cdr3_aa: CASSPGTGESYEQYF
clone_size: -; d_call: TRBD1; cdr3_length: 15; v_call: TRBV4-3; j_call: TRBJ1-4; cdr3_nt: TGCGCCAGCAGCCTGGACAGGGGAGGAGCTGAAAAACTGTTTTTT; cdr3_aa: CASSLDRGGAEKLFF
clone_size: -; d_call: -; cdr3_length: 14; v_call: TRBV3-1/TRBV3-2; j_call: TRBJ2-3; cdr3_nt: TGTGCCAGCAGCCAAGATCCCGTCACAGATACGCAGTATTTT; cdr3_aa: CASSQDPVTDTQYF
clone_size: -; d_call: TRBD2; cdr3_length: 19; v_call: TRBV4-1; j_call: TRBJ2-1; cdr3_nt: TGCGCCAGCAGCCAAGGACTAGCGGGGGGGCTCTCCTCCTACAATGAGCAGTTCTTC; cdr3_aa: CASSQGLAGGLSSYNEQFF
clone_size: -; d_call: -; cdr3_length: 12; v_call: TRBV19; j_call: TRBJ2-6; cdr3_nt: TGTGCATCGTCCTTCGGGGCCAACGTCCTGACTTTC; cdr3_aa: CASSFGANVLTF
clone_size: -; d_call: -; cdr3_length: 15; v_call: TRBV9; j_call: TRBJ2-7; cdr3_nt: TGTGCCAGCAGCGCCTACATGGGGGCGTCTGGGGAGCAGTACTTC; cdr3_aa: CASSAYMGASGEQYF
clone_size: -; d_call: TRBD1; cdr3_length: 18; v_call: TRBV7-8; j_call: TRBJ1-3; cdr3_nt: TGTGCCAGCAGTTACACTCGAGACCCGGGACAGGGCCGAAACACCATATATTTT; cdr3_aa: CASSYTRDPGQGRNTIYF
clone_size: -; d_call: TRBD1; cdr3_length: 15; v_call: TRBV7-2; j_call: TRBJ2-3; cdr3_nt: TGTGCCAGCAGGCCTGACAGGGGAAGTGCAGATACGCAGTATTTT; cdr3_aa: CASRPDRGSADTQYF
clone_size: -; d_call: TRBD1; cdr3_length: 16; v_call: TRBV7-2; j_call: TRBJ1-1; cdr3_nt: TGTGCCAGCAGCACCAAGCGACAGGGGCTGAACACTGAAGCTTTCTTT; cdr3_aa: CASSTKRQGLNTEAFF
clone_size: -; d_call: TRBD1; cdr3_length: 17; v_call: TRBV7-2; j_call: TRBJ1-2; cdr3_nt: TGTGCCAGCAGCCTAGATACTGCAGGGGGCAGTAACTATGGCTACACCTTC; cdr3_aa: CASSLDTAGGSNYGYTF
clone_size: -; d_call: -; cdr3_length: 14; v_call: TRBV7-9; j_call: TRBJ1-4; cdr3_nt: TGTGCCAGCAGCCCAATTGCAACTAATGAAAAACTGTTTTTT; cdr3_aa: CASSPIATNEKLFF
clone_size: -; d_call: -; cdr3_length: 15; v_call: TRBV2; j_call: TRBJ1-1; cdr3_nt: TGTGCCAGCAGTGAAGCAGGGGCCCTCGGCACTGAAGCTTTCTTT; cdr3_aa: CASSEAGALGTEAFF
clone_size: -; d_call: TRBD1; cdr3_length: 14; v_call: TRBV5-6; j_call: TRBJ1-1; cdr3_nt: TGTGCCAGCAGGCAACAGGGGTGGAACACTGAAGCTTTCTTT; cdr3_aa: CASRQQGWNTEAFF
clone_size: -; d_call: TRBD1; cdr3_length: 15; v_call: TRBV11-2; j_call: TRBJ2-7; cdr3_nt: TGTGCCAGCAGCTTAGATTGGGACAGCACCTACGAGCAGTACTTC; cdr3_aa: CASSLDWDSTYEQYF
clone_size: -; d_call: -; cdr3_length: 14; v_call: TRBV7-2; j_call: TRBJ2-3; cdr3_nt: TGTGCCAGCAGCTTAGTGGCTCACACAGATACGCAGTATTTT; cdr3_aa: CASSLVAHTDTQYF
clone_size: -; d_call: -; cdr3_length: 14; v_call: TRBV19; j_call: TRBJ1-2; cdr3_nt: TGTGCCAGTAGTATTGGCAGTTCCAGGAGGGGCTACACCTTC; cdr3_aa: CASSIGSSRRGYTF
clone_size: -; d_call: -; cdr3_length: 14; v_call: TRBV20-1; j_call: TRBJ2-3; cdr3_nt: TGCAGTGCTAGTCCAGGCACAATCACAGATACGCAGTATTTT; cdr3_aa: CSASPGTITDTQYF
clone_size: -; d_call: -; cdr3_length: 15; v_call: TRBV6-5; j_call: TRBJ2-7; cdr3_nt: TGTGCCAGCAGTAACCGACCCGGCGGTACCTACGAGCAGTACTTC; cdr3_aa: CASSNRPGGTYEQYF
clone_size: -; d_call: -; cdr3_length: 14; v_call: TRBV6-1; j_call: TRBJ1-1; cdr3_nt: TGTGCCAGCAGTGAAGCGTTCAGGGGCACTGAAGCTTTCTTT; cdr3_aa: CASSEAFRGTEAFF
clone_size: -; d_call: TRBD1; cdr3_length: 15; v_call: TRBV19; j_call: TRBJ2-1; cdr3_nt: TGTGCCAGTACACCGGGACAGGGGCTTTACAATGAGCAGTTCTTC; cdr3_aa: CASTPGQGLYNEQFF
clone_size: -; d_call: -; cdr3_length: 14; v_call: TRBV7-3; j_call: TRBJ2-2; cdr3_nt: TGTGCCAGCAGCTTAAGGGCAGTTTCCGGGGAGCTGTTTTTT; cdr3_aa: CASSLRAVSGELFF
clone_size: once; d_call: -; cdr3_length: 12; v_call: TRBV5-6; j_call: TRBJ1-2; cdr3_nt: TGTGCCAGCAGCATGGACAGCTATGGCTACACCTTC; cdr3_aa: CASSMDSYGYTF
clone_size: -; d_call: -; cdr3_length: 17; v_call: TRBV7-6; j_call: TRBJ1-1; cdr3_nt: TGTGCCAGCAGCTTAGGATATGGTGGGGCGGGGCCCACTGAAGCTTTCTTT; cdr3_aa: CASSLGYGGAGPTEAFF
clone_size: -; d_call: TRBD1; cdr3_length: 15; v_call: TRBV19; j_call: TRBJ2-2; cdr3_nt: TGTGCCAGTAGTATGGGACAGGGGGTCACCGGGGAGCTGTTTTTT; cdr3_aa: CASSMGQGVTGELFF
clone_size: -; d_call: TRBD1; cdr3_length: 13; v_call: TRBV5-1; j_call: TRBJ2-7; cdr3_nt: TGCGCCAGCAGCCCGGGGACAGCTGACGAGCAGTACTTC; cdr3_aa: CASSPGTADEQYF